A single T cell receptor beta chain is shown here with its context. There is no known antigen for this receptor. No quality values exist for individual bases; no much larger clone is one base distant. At diagnosis, tumor, uninvolved tumor-adjacent lung and peripheral blood were collected and then preserved as a mix of FFPE and fresh-frozen material. For TCR repertoire profiling, blood samples were analyzed in the form of peripheral blood mononuclear cells. The sample belongs to a study of T cells in localized non-small cell lung cancer (dated by TCRdb to between 2020 and 2021). Context from the whole study: Comparing tumors with uninvolved tumor-adjacent lungs, the study looked at the T cell repertoires of hundreds of patients with early-stage NSCLC. The cohort consisted of around 250 treatment-naive NSCLC patients whose localized lung tumors had been resected. A mean age of around 66 years was recorded for the NSCLC patients, of whom roughly 130 were male and about a hundred were female.

Points the paper makes about the study in general: Uninvolved tumor-adjacent lung showed the highest T cell clonality, higher than tumor, which suggests more focused antigenic responses in the adjacent lung. Multi-region tumor sequencing was not performed, so intratumor heterogeneity could not be excluded. A median of around 62 of the top 100 tumor clones turned up in the paired uninvolved adjacent lung, and about 28 of those clones also ranked among the top 100 of that same adjacent lung. Because the study design was exploratory, TCR variables were selected using unadjusted p-values without false-discovery rate correction. Longer overall survival was associated with higher T cell density in blood, whereas shorter survival was associated with higher clonality in adjacent lung.

TCR beta CDR3 regions were sequenced from DNA using the immunoSEQ Assay. The source study handled its data this way. T cell density was computed as TCR beta template counts normalized to usable DNA estimated by amplifying housekeeping genes. The preseqR package was used to estimate richness by extrapolating to 400,000 templates for PBMC samples and to 120,000 templates for tissue samples. Clonality was defined by subtracting Pielou's evenness from one. Differential abundance testing on productive amino-acid clonotypes, with a minimum total count of 5 and an alpha of 0.1, was used to identify tissue-enriched TCRs. The Jaccard Index and the Morisita Overlap Index were used to quantify repertoire overlap between compartments. GLIPH grouped TCR beta CDR3s together with public tetramer-defined viral CDR3s, and a viral motif had to include at least three viral sequences and also show V-gene enrichment. The source is immuneACCESS, and TCRdb retained only in-frame sequences with V and J called. Part of the clones is not carried over; for the studies checked, unresolved V genes explain less than half of this, and the remainder is unexplained. V and J calls plus clone size are reproduced from that table; the DNA served to infer D and trimming. The sample table holds approximately 45,000 clones, of which roughly nine tenths were seen once. Roughly 2.5% of the sample is held by the ten biggest clonotypes.

Measured from the cysteine to the phenylalanine, the CDR3 is 12 residues long. The sequence is cut down to CDR3 DNA, 36 bases in frame from base 1. The germline V gene yields SGHDT for CDR1 and YYEEEE for CDR2. The germline V and J ends show losses of 1 base and 15 bases respectively, and no gene match explains 7 bases of the junction. The sequence joins TRBV5-6 to TRBJ2-3; 8 bases in the junction line up with TRBD1. The source material was PBMCs, sampled before any cancer treatment. The clonotype comes from a man aged 35-75 years with stage II lung adenocarcinoma. The CDR3 in this case is CASSLIATGEYF. The sequenced DNA: TGTGCCAGCAGCTTGATTGCGACAGGGGAATATTTT. Reference TRBV5-6 and TRBJ2-3 genes cover what lies past the CDR3, so the full variable domain is DAGVTQSPTHLIKTRGQQVTLRCSPKSGHDTVSWYQQALGQGPQFIFQYYEEEERQRGNFPDRFSGHQFPNYSSELNVNALLLGDSALYLCASSLIATGEYFGPGTRLTVL.